This T cell receptor beta chain was identified during a study of beta chain features in type 1 diabetes. The table lists this clone with a few counts. Sequenced material consisted of expressed TCRB transcripts (all of the isolated RNA was reverse transcribed). TCRdb's table, derived via immunoSEQ multiplex PCR, lists solely in-frame clones and lacks some. The repertoire holds hundreds of thousands of clones, with around 15% as singletons. Germline loops: CDR1 SGDLS, CDR2 YYNGEE. V dropped 0 bases and J dropped 2; count of bases not matched to a gene: 6. This CDR3 has 17 amino acids. The chain links TRBV9 to TRBJ2-7, with 12 bases matching TRBD2. The clonotype was recovered from a young man in good health. Sequenced input: naive CD4+ T cells from blood. CDR3 coding DNA: TGTGCCAGCAGCGTAGGACTAGCGGGAGTCCCCCCCTACGAGCAGTACTTC. As protein: CASSVGLAGVPPYEQYF. The variable domain in full, completed from reference TRBV9 and TRBJ2-7, reads DSGVTQTPKHLITATGQRVTLRCSPRSGDLSVYWYQQSLDQGLQFLIQYYNGEERAKGNILERFSAQQFPDLHSELNLSSLELGDSALYFCASSVGLAGVPPYEQYFGPGTRLTVT.